This is a list of T cell receptor beta chains from one sample in a study of T cell changes during pregnancy in multiple sclerosis. Using immunoSEQ multiplex PCR, the repertoire was profiled, and TCRdb retains in-frame clones only, with some absent. The data contain 30,000 to 40,000 clones, 88% of them seen just once; the ten biggest clones take up around 7%. Sequenced material: CD8+ T cells from peripheral blood mononuclear cells, taken in the third trimester of pregnancy. These receptors originate from a female donor with multiple sclerosis, enrolled in a pregnancy study. The CDR3 runs from the conserved cysteine through the conserved F or W. Each record gives: J gene, V gene, D gene, CDR3 protein, CDR3 DNA. D genes are given only for firm matches.

j_call: TRBJ2-7
v_call: TRBV9
d_call: TRBD2
cdr3_aa: CASSPSGGLYEQYF
cdr3_nt: TGTGCCAGCAGCCCTAGCGGGGGGCTCTACGAGCAGTACTTC

j_call: TRBJ2-1
v_call: TRBV19
d_call: -
cdr3_aa: CASRTQRSPRDEQFF
cdr3_nt: TGTGCCAGTAGGACACAACGCTCCCCGAGGGATGAGCAGTTCTTC

j_call: TRBJ2-3
v_call: TRBV6-4
d_call: TRBD2
cdr3_aa: CASSDWTSSSTDTQYF
cdr3_nt: TGTGCCAGCAGTGACTGGACTAGCTCTAGCACAGATACGCAGTATTTT

j_call: TRBJ1-2
v_call: TRBV29-1
d_call: -
cdr3_aa: CSVEEGSGSGTF
cdr3_nt: TGCAGCGTTGAAGAAGGTAGTGGCAGCGGAACCTTC

j_call: TRBJ1-6
v_call: TRBV9
d_call: -
cdr3_aa: CASSVQGGNSPLHF
cdr3_nt: TGTGCCAGCAGCGTTCAGGGAGGCAATTCACCCCTCCACTTT

j_call: TRBJ1-5
v_call: TRBV28
d_call: -
cdr3_aa: CASSLSGTNSNQPQHF
cdr3_nt: TGTGCCAGCAGTTTAAGCGGGACAAATAGCAATCAGCCCCAGCATTTT

j_call: TRBJ1-1
v_call: TRBV19
d_call: TRBD1
cdr3_aa: CASSMLQGRNTEAFF
cdr3_nt: TGTGCCAGTAGTATGCTACAGGGGCGGAACACTGAAGCTTTCTTT

j_call: TRBJ2-1
v_call: TRBV11-2
d_call: TRBD2
cdr3_aa: CASAGRSSYNEQFF
cdr3_nt: TGTGCCAGCGCCGGGAGGAGCTCCTACAATGAGCAGTTCTTC

j_call: TRBJ1-4
v_call: TRBV28
d_call: -
cdr3_aa: CASTARTGYSPNEKLFF
cdr3_nt: TGTGCCAGCACGGCCCGAACAGGGTACTCTCCTAATGAAAAACTGTTTTTT

j_call: TRBJ2-7
v_call: TRBV6-6
d_call: -
cdr3_aa: CASSYPGNEQYF
cdr3_nt: TGTGCCAGCAGTTACCCGGGGAACGAGCAGTACTTC

j_call: TRBJ2-5
v_call: TRBV5-4
d_call: -
cdr3_aa: CASSLEGGGQETQYF
cdr3_nt: TGTGCCAGCAGCTTGGAAGGGGGGGGCCAAGAGACCCAGTACTTC

j_call: TRBJ1-2
v_call: TRBV7-2
d_call: TRBD1
cdr3_aa: CASSRWTGGYTF
cdr3_nt: TGTGCCAGCAGCCGATGGACAGGGGGCTACACCTTC

j_call: TRBJ2-7
v_call: TRBV5-4
d_call: TRBD1
cdr3_aa: CASSIRDRATYEQYF
cdr3_nt: TGTGCCAGCAGCATACGGGACAGGGCGACCTACGAGCAGTACTTC

j_call: TRBJ2-4
v_call: TRBV5-6
d_call: -
cdr3_aa: CASSSWGGRAKNIQYF
cdr3_nt: TGTGCCAGCAGCTCGTGGGGCGGTAGGGCCAAAAACATTCAGTACTTC

j_call: TRBJ2-7
v_call: TRBV7-9
d_call: -
cdr3_aa: CASSSPPTSEQYF
cdr3_nt: TGTGCCAGCAGCTCCCCCCCTACGAGTGAGCAGTACTTC

j_call: TRBJ1-5
v_call: TRBV19
d_call: TRBD1
cdr3_aa: CASSISHEGTGGVGYWPQHF
cdr3_nt: TGTGCCAGTAGTATTTCGCATGAGGGGACAGGGGGCGTCGGGTATTGGCCCCAGCATTTT

j_call: TRBJ1-1
v_call: TRBV27
d_call: TRBD1
cdr3_aa: CASSPWTGVTEAFF
cdr3_nt: TGTGCCAGCAGCCCTTGGACAGGGGTGACTGAAGCTTTCTTT

j_call: TRBJ2-7
v_call: TRBV27
d_call: -
cdr3_aa: CASSLGQGLGEQYF
cdr3_nt: TGTGCCAGCAGTTTAGGCCAGGGCCTCGGGGAGCAGTACTTC

j_call: TRBJ1-3
v_call: TRBV4-1
d_call: -
cdr3_aa: CASSQLQGSGNTIYF
cdr3_nt: TGCGCCAGCAGCCAACTACAGGGTTCTGGAAACACCATATATTTT

j_call: TRBJ1-6
v_call: TRBV19
d_call: TRBD1
cdr3_aa: CASEDRGTYNSPLHF
cdr3_nt: TGTGCCTCCGAGGACAGGGGTACTTATAATTCACCCCTCCACTTT